The T cell receptor beta chain under discussion was sequenced for a study of T cell changes during pregnancy in multiple sclerosis. Sequencing was performed with immunoSEQ multiplex PCR; in TCRdb, only in-frame clones are kept and a portion is missing. The table includes about 40,000 clones, roughly 87% detected once. This sequence was found in a female donor with multiple sclerosis, enrolled in a pregnancy study. This sample comprised CD4+ T cells from peripheral blood mononuclear cells, obtained after pregnancy.

Here the CDR3 DNA reads TGTGCCAGCAGCTTCGGGACAGCGCGGAGTAACTATGGCTACACCTTC. Translated: CASSFGTARSNYGYTF. This chain joins TRBV5-4 and TRBJ1-2; TRBD1 agrees at 7 bases. J gave up 1 base and V 2 bases, and 8 bases lay outside the gene matches. Germline loops: CDR1 SGHNT, CDR2 YYREEE (reference sequence). This CDR3 spans 16 amino acids.